One and the same sample provided the 30 T cell receptor beta chains below, sequenced in a study of cytomegalovirus exposure and HLA in healthy donors. The data were produced by immunoSEQ multiplex PCR, yet TCRdb's version contains in-frame clones alone and is incomplete. The sample includes fewer than 150,000 clones, roughly 86% of them seen just once. The material sequenced was PBMCs. Receptors were obtained from a man between 25 and 39 years old in good health and CMV-seronegative.

The rearrangement uses TRBV7-3 and TRBJ2-7, with D possibly being TRBD1 (5 bases). The V and J ends lost 5 bases and 3 bases respectively, with 14 bases between them. CDR3 length equals 14 residues. CDR1 is SGHTA and CDR2 is FQGTGA in the germline V gene. DNA of the CDR3: TGTGCCAGCAGCCCAGACAGCAGCTTCTACGAGCAGTACTTC. It is translated as CASSPDSSFYEQYF.

This clone occurred a few times. The chain has TRBV19 and TRBJ2-7; D perhaps matches TRBD2 (6 bases). The germline V gene encodes CDR1 LNHDA and CDR2 SQIVND (reference sequence). The CDR3 runs to 15 residues. Trimming stripped 5 bases from V and 6 bases from J, with 20 bases between. The CDR3 region has the DNA TGTGCCAGTAGTCCCCGTGCGGGATATAATAGCGAGCAGTACTTC. Residues: CASSPRAGYNSEQYF.

The rearrangement links TRBV6-4 to TRBJ1-2, with D tentatively TRBD1 (6 bases). The CDR3 length is 16 residues. Germline assignment: CDR1 MRHNA and CDR2 SNTAGT. With 6 bases removed from V and 0 bases from J, the gap between germline ends came to 17 bases. CDR3 loop: CASSPSLGAANYGYTF. The CDR3, as DNA: TGTGCCAGCAGCCCCTCGTTGGGGGCAGCTAACTATGGCTACACCTTC.

Concerning this clone: The junction does not match germline at one end; this may be a read error. CDR3 amino acids: CLTSGPQETQYF. The CDR3 nucleotides read TGCTTGACTAGCGGGCCTCAAGAGACCCAGTACTTC. J is TRBJ2-5 and V is TRBV10-3, with 10 bases that match TRBD2. This CDR3 has 12 residues. CDR1 and CDR2 from the germline V gene are ENHRY and SYGVKD.

The V call is TRBV7-2, the J call TRBJ2-7, with D hard to call. With 0 bases removed from V and 2 bases from J, the gap between germline ends came to 5 bases. Germline CDR1 and CDR2: SGHTA and FQGNSA. The CDR3 runs to 13 residues. The CDR3, as DNA: TGTGCCAGCAGCTTAGCGCGGACCTACGAGCAGTACTTC. Translating gives CASSLARTYEQYF.

This clone was seen more than once but under ten times. The chain links TRBV11-2 to TRBJ1-6; 8 bases fit TRBD1. The CDR3 loop spans 15 amino acids. The germline V gene encodes CDR1 SGHAT and CDR2 FQNNGV. The ends lost 4 bases at V and 11 bases at J; junction bases unmatched: 10. The CDR3 sequence: CASSSSSTGDTPLHF. The CDR3, as DNA: TGTGCCAGCAGCTCGAGCTCGACAGGGGATACACCCCTCCACTTT.

The genes are TRBV30 and TRBJ1-5; tentatively, D is TRBD1 (6 bases). This CDR3 is built from 15 residues. Trimming stripped 2 bases from V and 0 bases from J, with 11 bases between. The germline V gene encodes CDR1 GTSNPN and CDR2 SVGIG (reference sequence). Written as DNA, the CDR3 is TGTGCCTGGAGTACCAGGGGCGGTAGCAATCAGCCCCAGCATTTT. Protein: CAWSTRGGSNQPQHF.

This chain uses TRBV5-6 with TRBJ2-3; D perhaps matches TRBD1 (6 bases). Trimming shortened V by 0 bases and J by 0 bases, and 11 bases separated the two germline ends. CDR3 length: 16 amino acids. Germline CDR1 SGHDT, CDR2 YYEEEE. The CDR3 DNA is TGTGCCAGCAGCTTGGGTGGGACACCTAGCACAGATACGCAGTATTTT. It specifies CASSLGGTPSTDTQYF.

This chain connects TRBV6-4 to TRBJ2-5; D is possibly TRBD2 (6 bases). Looked up from germline, CDR1 is MRHNA and CDR2 is SNTAGT. This CDR3 contains 12 residues. V was shortened by 6 bases and J by 5 bases, with 10 bases between the two germline ends. The CDR3 protein is CASRGGVETQYF. The CDR3 nucleotides are TGTGCCAGCAGGGGCGGGGTGGAGACCCAGTACTTC.

This rearrangement joins TRBV6-1 to TRBJ2-7; TRBD1 agrees at 9 bases. Germline V gene sequence: CDR1 MNHNS, CDR2 SASEGT. This CDR3 contains 15 residues. Unmatched junction bases numbered 5, after V lost 3 bases and J lost 2 bases. The CDR3 is CASSDWGTGPYEQYF. The CDR3 coding sequence is TGTGCCAGCAGTGACTGGGGGACAGGGCCCTACGAGCAGTACTTC.

The gene calls are TRBV6-4 and TRBJ2-1; 11 nucleotides agree with TRBD2. CDR1 and CDR2 from the germline V gene are MRHNA and SNTAGT. Unmatched junction bases numbered 5, after V lost 3 bases and J lost 4 bases. The CDR3 sequence is 16 residues long. The CDR3 DNA follows: TGTGCCAGCAGTGAGACCGGGACTAGCGGATACAATGAGCAGTTCTTC. Protein product: CASSETGTSGYNEQFF.

The chain is built from TRBV7-9 and TRBJ2-1; the match to TRBD2 covers 7 bases. After removal of 6 bases from V and 4 bases from J, the junction contained 9 bases not matched to a gene. The germline V gene encodes CDR1 SEHNR and CDR2 FQNEAQ (reference sequence). This CDR3 comprises 15 residues. CDR3 sequence (DNA): TGTGCCAGCAGGACTAGCAAGGGGTCTTACAATGAGCAGTTCTTC. Translated: CASRTSKGSYNEQFF.

The CDR3 bases are TGTGCCAGCAGCCCCGCGGGACAGATGTACAATGAGCAGTTCTTC. This sequence encodes CASSPAGQMYNEQFF. V is TRBV7-2 and J is TRBJ2-1; D is perhaps TRBD1 (7 bases). Trimming removed 5 bases at V and 4 bases at J, with 15 bases between. The germline CDR1 and CDR2 sequences are SGHTA and FQGNSA. The CDR3 has 15 residues. The complete variable domain, with remaining parts taken from reference TRBV7-2 and TRBJ2-1, reads GAGVSQSPSNKVTEKGKDVELRCDPISGHTALYWYRQSLGQGLEFLIYFQGNSAPDKSGLPSDRFSAERTGGSVSTLTIQRTQQEDSAVYLCASSPAGQMYNEQFFGPGTRLTVL.

The chain uses TRBV25-1 and TRBJ1-4; 9 positions match TRBD1. The V gene's germline CDR1 is MGHDK and CDR2 SYGVNS. The junction had 8 bases not matched to a gene; V was cut back by 2 bases and J by 7 bases. The CDR3 is made up of 16 amino acids. CDR3 sequence reads: CASSETRDRDIEKLFF. DNA of the CDR3: TGTGCCAGCAGTGAAACCAGGGACAGGGATATTGAAAAACTGTTTTTT.

The rearrangement joins TRBV5-1 to TRBJ1-2; D ambiguous. The CDR3 spans 14 residues. The germline gives CDR1 SGHRS, CDR2 YFSETQ. Between the trimmed V and J ends, which lost 0 bases and 2 bases, there was a span of 8 bases. The CDR3 spells CASSLVNSNYGYTF. CDR3 coding DNA: TGCGCCAGCAGCTTGGTCAACAGCAACTATGGCTACACCTTC.

V is TRBV7-2 and J is TRBJ2-1, with 14 bases that match TRBD2. Germline lookup yields CDR1 SGHTA and CDR2 FQGNSA. This CDR3 region has 17 residues. Trimming cost V 5 bases and J 8 bases; bases outside gene matches: 11. Written as DNA, the CDR3 is TGTGCCAGCAGCCTCCGACTAGCGGGAGGGCCAGGGGATGAGCAGTTCTTC. Amino acid sequence: CASSLRLAGGPGDEQFF.

This clone has more than one count but fewer than ten. This chain uses TRBV6-5 with TRBJ2-3; no definite D call. The CDR3 consists of 14 residues. Germline loops: CDR1 MNHEY, CDR2 SVGAGI. Trimming removed 7 bases from V and 2 bases from J, with 13 bases in between. The CDR3 spells CASTHLGSTDTQYF. Here the CDR3 DNA reads TGTGCCAGCACTCACCTAGGATCCACAGATACGCAGTATTTT.

V usage is TRBV19 and J usage is TRBJ2-7; 8 bases are shared with TRBD2. The ends lost 3 bases at V and 3 bases at J; junction bases unmatched: 4. Germline loops: CDR1 LNHDA, CDR2 SQIVND (reference sequence). The CDR3 runs 14 residues. Here the CDR3 DNA reads TGTGCCAGTAGTATTAGCGGGATACACTACGAGCAGTACTTC. Protein product: CASSISGIHYEQYF. The full variable domain, in which reference TRBV19 and TRBJ2-7 provide the parts outside the CDR3, is DGGITQSPKYLFRKEGQNVTLSCEQNLNHDAMYWYRQDPGQGLRLIYYSQIVNDFQKGDIAEGYSVSREKKESFPLTVTSAQKNPTAFYLCASSISGIHYEQYFGPGTRLTVT.

This chain uses TRBV4-1 with TRBJ2-1; 13 positions match TRBD2. Germline CDR1 is MGHRA and CDR2 is YSYEKL. The CDR3 covers 17 residues. V gave up 3 bases and J gave up 4 bases; unmatched junction bases: 6. The CDR3 sequence: CASSHVGGLAGYNEQFF. CDR3 DNA: TGCGCCAGCAGCCATGTGGGGGGACTAGCGGGGTACAATGAGCAGTTCTTC.

The rearrangement links TRBV5-1 to TRBJ2-3, with TRBD1 as a possible D gene (5 bases). Trimming took 3 bases from V and 0 from J, leaving 11 bases between them. Germline V gene data show CDR1 as SGHRS and CDR2 as YFSETQ. CDR3 length equals 15 residues. This chain's CDR3 is CASSWGSASTDTQYF. The CDR3 nucleotides are TGCGCCAGCAGCTGGGGCTCGGCTAGCACAGATACGCAGTATTTT.

This clone has just one count. This chain uses TRBV7-3 with TRBJ2-1, with 9 nucleotides matching TRBD2. V shed 4 bases, J shed 8 bases, and the junction held 9 bases outside the gene matches. The CDR3 is 15 residues long. Looked up from germline, CDR1 is SGHTA and CDR2 is FQGTGA. CDR3 in DNA: TGTGCCAGCAGCTGGGGACTAGCAGGGTATGATGAGCAGTTCTTC. As protein: CASSWGLAGYDEQFF.

This clone was observed a single time. CDR3 loop: CASSVVGGADTEAFF. In DNA, the CDR3 is TGTGCCAGCAGCGTAGTAGGGGGCGCAGACACTGAAGCTTTCTTT. This sequence joins TRBV9 and TRBJ1-1, with 7 bases identical to TRBD1. The germline V gene has CDR1 SGDLS and CDR2 YYNGEE. The CDR3 has 15 amino acids. Trimming took 0 bases from V and 3 from J; bases not matched to a gene: 5.

The V call is TRBV30, the J call TRBJ2-1, with 7 bases lining up with TRBD2. The V gene's germline CDR1 is GTSNPN and CDR2 SVGIG (reference sequence). The CDR3 has 14 amino acids. The V segment lost 3 bases and the J segment 7 bases; nucleotides outside the gene matches: 9. CDR3 nucleotides: TGTGCCTGGAGGATTGGGGGGGAGGGAAATGAGCAGTTCTTC. It yields the protein CAWRIGGEGNEQFF.

This clone was seen only once. The chain uses TRBV10-3 and TRBJ1-1; no firm D call. The germline V and J ends were trimmed by 0 bases and 11 bases, with 7 bases remaining between them. Germline V gives CDR1 ENHRY, CDR2 SYGVKD. The CDR3 length is 11 residues. The CDR3 spells CAISESWEAFF. The DNA for the CDR3 is TGTGCCATCAGTGAGTCCTGGGAGGCTTTCTTT.

This sequence joins TRBV6-6 and TRBJ1-5; a possible D gene is TRBD1 (6 bases). With 10 bases removed from V and 6 bases from J, the gap between germline ends came to 13 bases. Germline CDR1 and CDR2: MNHNY and SVGAGI (reference sequence). CDR3 length: 12 residues. The chain's CDR3 is CATRQGIQPQHF. The CDR3 DNA reads as TGTGCCACCCGCCAGGGGATTCAGCCCCAGCATTTT.

This chain joins TRBV9 and TRBJ2-1; 12 bases are shared with TRBD2. With 3 bases clipped from V and 6 bases from J, the junction kept 16 bases outside the gene matches. Germline V lookup: CDR1 SGDLS, CDR2 YYNGEE. The CDR3 is 19 residues long. The CDR3 spells CASSESTSGSPNPFNEQFF. In DNA form, the CDR3 reads TGTGCCAGCAGCGAATCGACTAGCGGGAGTCCTAACCCTTTCAATGAGCAGTTCTTC.

The rearrangement uses TRBV7-2 and TRBJ2-2, with D perhaps TRBD1 (6 bases). Trimming left V 5 bases short and J 4 bases short, with 11 bases between. The CDR3 spans 14 residues. Germline V CDR1 and CDR2: SGHTA, FQGNSA. The DNA for the CDR3 is TGTGCCAGCAGCGCAAAACAGGGCACCGGGGAGCTGTTTTTT. Translated: CASSAKQGTGELFF. The whole variable domain, filled in from reference TRBV7-2 and TRBJ2-2, reads GAGVSQSPSNKVTEKGKDVELRCDPISGHTALYWYRQSLGQGLEFLIYFQGNSAPDKSGLPSDRFSAERTGGSVSTLTIQRTQQEDSAVYLCASSAKQGTGELFFGEGSRLTVL.

This clone was detected only a few times. The chain recombines TRBV19 with TRBJ2-3; 7 bases are a match to TRBD2. V was pared by 10 bases and J by 0 bases, with 7 bases of the junction left unmatched. The CDR3 spans 14 residues. From germline, CDR1 is LNHDA and CDR2 SQIVND (reference sequence). The CDR3 protein is CATATSHSTDTQYF. CDR3 DNA: TGTGCCACCGCGACTAGCCATAGCACAGATACGCAGTATTTT.

This sequence joins TRBV5-1 and TRBJ2-1; 8 bases are a match to TRBD2. V shed 4 bases and J 3 bases; nucleotides not matched to a gene: 9. CDR3 size: 16 residues. Germline CDR1 reads SGHRS; CDR2 reads YFSETQ. The DNA for the CDR3 is TGCGCCAGCAGCGAAGGACCGGGACTAGGCTACAATGAGCAGTTCTTC. It specifies CASSEGPGLGYNEQFF.

The chain joins TRBV11-2 to TRBJ2-3; 9 nucleotides align to TRBD2. The CDR3 has 16 amino acids. Germline values: CDR1 SGHAT, CDR2 FQNNGV. The J segment lost 1 base and the V segment lost 6 bases, leaving 8 bases of the junction unmatched. In DNA, the CDR3 is TGTGCCAGCAGGGGCCAAAGGACTAGCGGCACAGATACGCAGTATTTT. Protein product: CASRGQRTSGTDTQYF.